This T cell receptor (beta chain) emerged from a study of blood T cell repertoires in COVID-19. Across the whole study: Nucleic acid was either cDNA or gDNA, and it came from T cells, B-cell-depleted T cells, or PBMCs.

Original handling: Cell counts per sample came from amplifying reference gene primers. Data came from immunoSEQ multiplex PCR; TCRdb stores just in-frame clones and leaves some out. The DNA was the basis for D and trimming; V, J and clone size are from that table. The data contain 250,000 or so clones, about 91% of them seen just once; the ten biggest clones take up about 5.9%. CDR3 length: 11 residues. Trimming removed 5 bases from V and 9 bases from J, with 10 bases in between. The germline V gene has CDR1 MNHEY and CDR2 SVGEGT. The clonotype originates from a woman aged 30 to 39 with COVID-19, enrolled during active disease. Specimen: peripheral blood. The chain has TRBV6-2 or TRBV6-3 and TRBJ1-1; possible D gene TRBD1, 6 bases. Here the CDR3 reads CASSRQGQAFF. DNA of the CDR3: TGTGCCAGCAGTCGTCAGGGGCAAGCTTTCTTT.